This T cell receptor (beta chain) was identified in a study of glioma-infiltrating T cells. Trimming shortened V by 5 bases and J by 2 bases, and 15 bases separated the two germline ends. CDR1 is LNHNV, CDR2 YYDKDF, per germline (reference sequence). CDR3 length: 15 residues. TCR alpha and beta CDR3 regions were amplified from RNA using iRepertoire nested multiplex PCR. MiXCR, run by TCRdb on the multiplex PCR reads, gives a single entry per CDR3 protein. The sample gives roughly 350,000 distinct CDR3 sequences, about 40% of which show up once; 12% is in the top ten. This clonotype was counted many times. Its target is not known. Overall study results and limits: Gliomas, especially low-grade, showed above-expected tissue-blood divergence; non-neoplastic patients showed below.

V and J are TRBV15 and TRBJ1-2; tentative D call: TRBD1 (6 bases). This sequence originates from a human donor with low-grade glioma or glioblastoma, undergoing nonglioma brain surgery, or in good health (not recorded which). The sequenced material came from glioma tissue, nonneoplastic brain tissue, or PBMCs (not recorded which). CDR3 DNA: TGTGCCACCAGCCTCGGACAGCCTACCAACTATGGCTACACCTTC. This encodes CATSLGQPTNYGYTF.